This T cell receptor beta chain derives from a study of blood T cell repertoires in COVID-19. Study-level information: Acute and convalescent COVID-19 specimens originated in the United States, Italy and Spain. T cells, B-cell-depleted T cells, or PBMCs supplied cDNA or gDNA.

V was pared by 1 base and J by 7 bases, with 19 bases between. The CDR3 runs to 16 residues. Looked up from germline, CDR1 is SGHRS and CDR2 is YFSETQ. Authors' data handling: For nucleated cells, counts were estimated from reference gene primer amplification. The protocol was immunoSEQ multiplex PCR, while the TCRdb copy is restricted to in-frame clones and leaves out a portion. That table supplies the V and J calls and clone size; D and trimming were determined from the DNA. The sample yields some 390,000 clones, 85% to 90% seen once. Sequenced sample: peripheral blood. The chain recombines TRBV5-1 with TRBJ2-3; perhaps TRBD2 as D (8 bases). This clonotype was obtained from a human donor in a cohort sampled during active COVID-19. This CDR3 reads CASSLSTSGGGHTQYF. The CDR3 DNA follows: TGCGCCAGCAGCTTGAGCACTAGCGGAGGGGGCCATACGCAGTATTTT.